This entry describes one T cell receptor beta chain. The CDR3 sequence is 13 residues long. In germline, CDR1 is LNHDA, CDR2 SQIVND (reference sequence). The V segment lost 6 bases and the J segment 4 bases; nucleotides outside the gene matches: 3. The sample originates from a study of blood T cell repertoires in COVID-19. The data were produced by immunoSEQ multiplex PCR, yet TCRdb's version contains in-frame clones alone and is incomplete. The sample shows some 390,000 clones, 75% to 90% of them seen only once. This chain links TRBV19 with TRBJ1-2; the match to TRBD1 covers 9 bases. Sequencing was done on a sample of PBMCs or T cells enriched from blood (not recorded which). The TCR comes from a man aged 25 to 40 who had recovered from COVID-19. The CDR3 region is CASREDRGYGYTF. The CDR3 coding sequence is TGTGCCAGTAGGGAGGACAGGGGCTATGGCTACACCTTC.